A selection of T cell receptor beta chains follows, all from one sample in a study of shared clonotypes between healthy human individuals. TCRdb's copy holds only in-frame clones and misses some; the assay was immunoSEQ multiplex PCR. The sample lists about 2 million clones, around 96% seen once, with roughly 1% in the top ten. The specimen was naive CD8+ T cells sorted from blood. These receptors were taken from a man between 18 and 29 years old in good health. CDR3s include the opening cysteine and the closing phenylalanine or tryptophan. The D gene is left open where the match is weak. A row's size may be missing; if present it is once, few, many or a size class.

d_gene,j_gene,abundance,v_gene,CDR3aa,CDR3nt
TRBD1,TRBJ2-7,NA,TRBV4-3,CASSAYRGDYEQYF,TGCGCCAGCAGCGCCTACAGGGGCGACTACGAGCAGTACTTC
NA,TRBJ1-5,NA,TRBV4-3,CASGTNSNQPQHF,TGCGCCAGCGGTACAAATAGCAATCAGCCCCAGCATTTT
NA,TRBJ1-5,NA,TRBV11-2,CASSLYCWDQPQHF,TGTGCCAGCAGCTTATATTGTTGGGATCAGCCCCAGCATTTT
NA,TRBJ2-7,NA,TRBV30,CAWIGAGTYEQYF,TGTGCCTGGATCGGGGCGGGAACCTACGAGCAGTACTTC
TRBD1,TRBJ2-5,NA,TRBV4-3,CASSQRQGPQETQYF,TGCGCCAGCAGCCAAAGACAGGGCCCGCAAGAGACCCAGTACTTC
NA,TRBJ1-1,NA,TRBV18,CASSGPNAEAFF,TGTGCCAGCTCAGGGCCCAACGCTGAAGCTTTCTTT
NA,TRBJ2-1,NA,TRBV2,CASSDGQGPYNEQFF,TGTGCCAGCAGTGATGGTCAGGGCCCCTACAATGAGCAGTTCTTC
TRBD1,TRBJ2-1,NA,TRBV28,CASSRMTGYNEQFF,TGTGCCAGCAGTAGAATGACAGGGTACAATGAGCAGTTCTTC
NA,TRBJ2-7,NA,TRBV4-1,CASSQVAIRPDEQYF,TGCGCCAGCAGCCAAGTGGCCATCAGGCCGGACGAGCAGTACTTC
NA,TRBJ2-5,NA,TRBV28,CASSLRADTWETQYF,TGTGCCAGCAGTTTAAGAGCGGATACTTGGGAGACCCAGTACTTC
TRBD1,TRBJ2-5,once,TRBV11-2,CASSLAFWDRGGETQYF,TGTGCCAGCAGCTTAGCGTTTTGGGACAGGGGAGGGGAGACCCAGTACTTC
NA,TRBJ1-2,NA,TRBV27,CASSLRGEAYGYTF,TGTGCCAGCAGTTTAAGGGGCGAGGCCTATGGCTACACCTTC
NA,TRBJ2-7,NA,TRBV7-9,CASSLVSAYEQYF,TGTGCCAGCAGCTTAGTGTCCGCCTACGAGCAGTACTTC
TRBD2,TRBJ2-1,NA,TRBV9,CASSDPGTSGSHEQFF,TGTGCCAGCAGCGACCCCGGGACTAGCGGGAGCCATGAGCAGTTCTTC
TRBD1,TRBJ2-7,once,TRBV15,CATSSEDRGQLNEQYF,TGTGCCACCAGCAGTGAGGACAGGGGGCAACTCAACGAGCAGTACTTC
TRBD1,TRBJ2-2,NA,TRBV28,CASSPGTDLGGELFF,TGTGCCAGCAGTCCGGGGACAGATTTGGGCGGGGAGCTGTTTTTT
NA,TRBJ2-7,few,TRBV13,CASSLEGDYEQYF,TGTGCCAGCAGCTTAGAAGGGGACTACGAGCAGTACTTC